The 2 T cell receptor beta chains listed next were all sequenced from one sample in a study of tumor-infiltrating lymphocytes in primary liver carcinoma. Investigators took RNA and DNA out together from roughly 21-30 mg of unsorted bulk tissue. Priming with a constant-region primer yielded TCR beta cDNA from 450 to 600 ng total RNA. Slightly modified ARM-PCR served as the procedure for the TCR beta libraries. These libraries came from three rounds of nested multiplex PCR. The first two PCR rounds, roughly 10 cycles each, used TRBV1-TRBV30 forward primers and a C-beta reverse primer. TCRdb processed the multiplex PCR reads anew with MiXCR; each CDR3 protein has one entry. The sample has fewer than 150,000 distinct CDR3 sequences; around two thirds are singletons. Sequencing was performed on liver tumor tissue from sampling region 1. Subset described: tumor region T1, superior pole. The receptor source for this set is a woman aged 55-70 years with primary liver carcinoma and hepatitis B virus infection.

With respect to this clonotype: A much more abundant neighbour one base away suggests this may be a read error. The chain's CDR3 is CASSFRGDLYYNSPLHF. In DNA, the CDR3 is TGTGCCAGCAGCTTCCGCGGGGATCTCTACTATAATTCACCCCTCCACTTT. This chain joins TRBV5-6 and TRBJ1-6; D gene ambiguous. CDR1 is SGHDT and CDR2 is YYEEEE in the germline V gene. The CDR3 is 17 residues long. Trimming stripped 2 bases from V and 3 bases from J, with 15 bases between.

Points on this clonotype: Sequence at one end of the junction differs from germline and may be a read error. The V and J genes are TRBV11-2 and TRBJ1-1; no reliable D call. This CDR3 region has 13 residues. Per the germline V gene, CDR1 is SGHAT and CDR2 is FQNNGV. CDR3 region: CASRLTQNTEAIF. CDR3 nucleotide sequence: TGTGCTAGCAGATTAACACAGAACACTGAAGCTATCTTT.